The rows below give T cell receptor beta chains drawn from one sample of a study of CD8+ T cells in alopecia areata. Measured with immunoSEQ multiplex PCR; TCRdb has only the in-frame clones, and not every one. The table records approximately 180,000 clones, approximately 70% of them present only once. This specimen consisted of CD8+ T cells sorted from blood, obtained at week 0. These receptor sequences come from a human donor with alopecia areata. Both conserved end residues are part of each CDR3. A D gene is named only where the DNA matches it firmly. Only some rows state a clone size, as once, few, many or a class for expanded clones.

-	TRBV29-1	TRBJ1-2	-	CSVEGPDNYGYTF	TGCAGCGTTGAGGGCCCAGATAACTATGGCTACACCTTC
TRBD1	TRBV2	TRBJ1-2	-	CASSEPGGASYTF	TGTGCCAGCAGTGAACCAGGGGGCGCGAGCTACACCTTC
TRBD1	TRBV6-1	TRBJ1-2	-	CASRPGQNYGYTF	TGTGCCAGCAGACCGGGACAGAACTATGGCTACACCTTC
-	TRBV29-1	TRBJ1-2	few	CSALTAEGAEGYTF	TGCAGCGCTCTCACCGCGGAGGGCGCGGAGGGCTACACCTTC
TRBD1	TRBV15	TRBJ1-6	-	CATSPGQGPPLHF	TGTGCCACCAGTCCGGGACAGGGACCACCCCTCCACTTT
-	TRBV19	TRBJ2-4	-	CASGLSQGAKNIQYF	TGTGCCAGCGGACTTTCTCAGGGGGCCAAAAACATTCAGTACTTC
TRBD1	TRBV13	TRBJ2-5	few	CASSFRDRGRGTQYF	TGTGCCAGCAGCTTCCGGGACAGGGGGCGAGGGACCCAGTACTTC
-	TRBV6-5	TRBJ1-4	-	CASRGMEKLFF	TGTGCCAGCAGGGGTATGGAAAAACTGTTTTTT
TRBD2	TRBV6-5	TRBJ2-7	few	CASIAGGNDEQYF	TGTGCCAGCATAGCGGGGGGGAATGACGAGCAGTACTTC
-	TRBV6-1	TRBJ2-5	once	CASFSGETQYF	TGTGCCAGCTTCTCAGGGGAGACCCAGTACTTC
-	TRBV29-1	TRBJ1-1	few	CSAVLTRSRVAFF	TGCAGCGCAGTACTAACACGTTCGAGGGTAGCTTTCTTT
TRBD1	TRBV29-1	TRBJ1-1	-	CSVETGKEAFF	TGCAGCGTGGAGACAGGGAAGGAAGCTTTCTTT
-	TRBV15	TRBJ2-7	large	CATSVSRSPYEQYF	TGTGCCACCAGCGTTTCACGGTCACCCTACGAGCAGTACTTC